The 19 T cell receptor beta chains below were found in one sample sequenced in a study of blood T cell repertoires in COVID-19. Assay: immunoSEQ multiplex PCR; the TCRdb copy retains only in-frame clones and omits some. The repertoire holds around 120,000 clones, 69% seen once, with approximately 6.2% in the top ten. The sample comprised peripheral blood. The receptors originated from a man older than 75 with acute or convalescent COVID-19.

This chain uses TRBV7-9 with TRBJ2-7; D is uncertain. V was shortened by 9 bases and J by 2 bases, with 11 bases between the two germline ends. The CDR3 is 12 amino acids. Looked up from germline, CDR1 is SEHNR and CDR2 is FQNEAQ (reference sequence). CDR3 sequence: CASVDTPYEQYF. CDR3 nucleotide sequence: TGTGCCAGTGTCGACACCCCCTACGAGCAGTACTTC.

This chain uses TRBV5-1 with TRBJ1-4, with 8 bases identical to TRBD1. V gave up 6 bases and J gave up 4 bases; unmatched junction bases: 5. From germline, CDR1 is SGHRS and CDR2 YFSETQ. The CDR3 has 14 residues. DNA for the CDR3: TGCGCCAGCATGCAGGGGGCGAGTAATGAAAAACTGTTTTTT. As protein: CASMQGASNEKLFF.

The gene calls are TRBV11-2 and TRBJ2-1; 14 nucleotides line up with TRBD2. With 7 bases clipped from V and 2 bases from J, the junction kept 4 bases outside the gene matches. CDR1 is SGHAT and CDR2 is FQNNGV in the germline V gene. CDR3 length: 16 amino acids. CDR3 coding DNA: TGTGCCAGCACAGGACTAGCGGGAGGTCCCTACAATGAGCAGTTCTTC. Protein product: CASTGLAGGPYNEQFF.

This clone has just one count. This CDR3 is CASSSYGGNTEAFF. CDR3 nucleotide sequence: TGTGCCAGCTCATCGTACGGAGGGAACACTGAAGCTTTCTTT. This chain joins TRBV18 and TRBJ1-1; D not certain. CDR3 length equals 14 residues. Germline assignment: CDR1 KGHSH and CDR2 LQKENI. With 5 bases removed from V and 1 base from J, the gap between germline ends came to 11 bases.

The genes are TRBV6-4 and TRBJ2-2, with no clear D. CDR1 MRHNA and CDR2 SNTAGT come from the germline V gene. The CDR3 runs 12 residues. Trimming removed 7 bases from V and 2 bases from J, with 5 bases in between. CDR3 amino acids: CASKTNTGELFF. The DNA of the CDR3 is TGTGCCAGCAAAACTAACACCGGGGAGCTGTTTTTT.

J is TRBJ2-6 and V is TRBV6-1; 10 bases are a match to TRBD2. CDR1 is MNHNS and CDR2 is SASEGT in the germline V gene. The CDR3 consists of 18 residues. With 4 bases clipped from V and 0 bases from J, the junction kept 6 bases outside the gene matches. Here the CDR3 DNA reads TGTGCCAGCAGTGCCACTAGCGGGACTAGCTCTGGGGCCAACGTCCTGACTTTC. Its translation is CASSATSGTSSGANVLTF.

The V call is TRBV14, the J call TRBJ1-6; no clear D gene. V was cut by 3 bases and J by 3 bases, with 6 bases left in between. Germline V lookup: CDR1 SGHDN, CDR2 FVKESK. The CDR3 covers 14 residues. CDR3 nucleotide sequence: TGTGCCAGCAGCCAGGAGCTCTATAATTCACCCCTCCACTTT. It translates to CASSQELYNSPLHF.

This clone is a singleton in its sample. The genes are TRBV30 and TRBJ1-1, with TRBD1 matching over 7 bases. Germline lookup yields CDR1 GTSNPN and CDR2 SVGIG (reference sequence). There are 14 residues in the CDR3. V shed 4 bases, J shed 1 base, and the junction held 6 bases outside the gene matches. The CDR3 loop reads CAWTRGLGNTEAFF. The CDR3, as DNA: TGTGCCTGGACCAGGGGGTTGGGGAACACTGAAGCTTTCTTT.

The chain carries TRBV4-3 and TRBJ1-3; D gene unclear. The germline V gene has CDR1 LGHNA and CDR2 YSLEER. Deletions cut 4 bases from V and 4 bases from J, with 20 bases between. This CDR3 comprises 17 residues. The CDR3 DNA follows: TGCGCCAGCAGCCTATCGACTTTTTTTACCCCCGGAAACACCATATATTTT. As protein: CASSLSTFFTPGNTIYF.

The chain is built from TRBV5-4 and TRBJ1-2; 10 positions match TRBD1. Per the germline V gene, CDR1 is SGHNT and CDR2 is YYREEE (reference sequence). This CDR3 has 15 residues. V lost 6 bases to trimming and J lost 8 bases; unmatched junction nucleotides: 13. The CDR3 coding sequence is TGTGCCAGCAAATCGGGGGACAGGGGTAACGGGGGCTACACCTTC. Its translation: CASKSGDRGNGGYTF.

This clone showed up just once. V usage is TRBV7-2 and J usage is TRBJ2-5, with a possible D match to TRBD2 (6 bases). The CDR3 extends over 13 amino acids. Germline loops: CDR1 SGHTA, CDR2 FQGNSA. V lost 0 bases and J 5 bases, leaving 7 bases between the germline ends. The chain's CDR3 is CASSLAGLETQYF. Here the CDR3 DNA reads TGTGCCAGCAGCTTAGCGGGACTGGAGACCCAGTACTTC. The variable domain in full, with the rest retrieved from reference TRBV7-2 and TRBJ2-5, is GAGVSQSPSNKVTEKGKDVELRCDPISGHTALYWYRQSLGQGLEFLIYFQGNSAPDKSGLPSDRFSAERTGGSVSTLTIQRTQQEDSAVYLCASSLAGLETQYFGPGTRLLVL.

The chain recombines TRBV6-5 with TRBJ2-7; D may be TRBD2 (6 bases). The V end lost 8 bases, the J end lost 4 bases, and 18 bases lay between the germline ends. This CDR3 contains 14 residues. Germline lookup yields CDR1 MNHEY and CDR2 SVGAGI. CDR3 in amino acids: CASVSGGVGYEQYF. CDR3 nucleotides: TGTGCCAGCGTTTCCGGAGGGGTTGGGTACGAGCAGTACTTC.

The table lists this clone with a few counts. This rearrangement joins TRBV6-5 to TRBJ2-7, with TRBD2 as a possible D gene (6 bases). CDR3 length equals 15 residues. CDR1 and CDR2 from the germline V gene are MNHEY and SVGAGI. Deletions cut 8 bases from V and 6 bases from J, with 23 bases between. CDR3 DNA: TGTGCCAGCGGCAGAGGCCTCGGGACGGGGGTCGAGCAGTACTTC. This sequence encodes CASGRGLGTGVEQYF.

This chain joins TRBV27 and TRBJ2-3, with 7 bases aligning to TRBD2. This CDR3 region has 14 residues. Trimming removed 10 bases from V and 2 bases from J; junction bases left unmatched: 9. Germline lookup yields CDR1 MNHEY and CDR2 SMNVEV (reference sequence). The CDR3 loop reads CATGGAGATDTQYF. Here the CDR3 DNA reads TGTGCCACAGGAGGGGCGGGAGCCACAGATACGCAGTATTTT.

The CDR3 loop is CASSHSTGEQYF. CDR3 bases: TGTGCCAGCAGTCACAGCACCGGCGAGCAGTACTTC. The rearrangement links TRBV5-6 to TRBJ2-7; D not certain. CDR3 length equals 12 residues. Trimming shortened V by 5 bases and J by 6 bases, and 12 bases separated the two germline ends. Looked up from germline, CDR1 is SGHDT and CDR2 is YYEEEE.

The chain couples TRBV28 to TRBJ2-1; TRBD1 aligns across 8 bases. V lost 8 bases and J lost 6; bases outside the gene matches: 12. The CDR3 is 15 amino acids. CDR1 and CDR2 (germline): MDHEN, SYDVKM. Here the CDR3 reads CASHPRQGRGNEQFF. CDR3 nucleotides: TGTGCCAGCCACCCTCGACAGGGGAGAGGCAATGAGCAGTTCTTC. The variable domain in full, with the rest retrieved from reference TRBV28 and TRBJ2-1, is DVKVTQSSRYLVKRTGEKVFLECVQDMDHENMFWYRQDPGLGLRLIYFSYDVKMKEKGDIPEGYSVSREKKERFSLILESASTNQTSMYLCASHPRQGRGNEQFFGPGTRLTVL.

The chain is built from TRBV7-2 and TRBJ2-7; 7 nucleotides agree with TRBD1. This CDR3 spans 16 amino acids. From germline, CDR1 is SGHTA and CDR2 FQGNSA. With 5 bases clipped from V and 0 bases from J, the junction kept 10 bases outside the gene matches. CDR3 region: CASSPWTGPTSYEQYF. CDR3 sequence (DNA): TGTGCCAGCAGCCCATGGACAGGCCCGACCTCCTACGAGCAGTACTTC.

The rearrangement links TRBV13 to TRBJ2-1, with a possible D match to TRBD2 (6 bases). Germline CDR1 is PRHDT and CDR2 is FYEKMQ (reference sequence). V shed 4 bases and J shed 3 bases, with 19 bases lying between them. The CDR3 spans 17 residues. CDR3 region: CASSSEGIAVHYNEQFF. CDR3 nucleotides: TGTGCCAGCAGCTCAGAGGGCATAGCGGTTCACTACAATGAGCAGTTCTTC.

The J gene is TRBJ2-3, the V gene TRBV10-3, with TRBD2 identical over 12 bases. The CDR3 extends over 16 amino acids. V lost 7 bases to trimming and J lost 0 bases; unmatched junction nucleotides: 5. The germline V gene has CDR1 ENHRY and CDR2 SYGVKD. The CDR3 DNA is TGTGCCATCAAACTAGCGGGAGGCCTTAGCACAGATACGCAGTATTTT. The encoded protein is CAIKLAGGLSTDTQYF.